This TCR beta chain was documented in a study of identical twins. Study-level results: Part of the zero-insertion signal could reflect confounding by invariant MAIT and iNKT cells.

A universal primer binding site was introduced by template switching. The final cDNA contained unique molecular identifiers. TCRdb reprocessed the 5' RACE reads via MiXCR and lists one record per CDR3 protein. The sample holds 550,000 to 700,000 distinct CDR3 sequences, 9.6% seen once. The V end was cut by 1 base, the J end by 7 bases, with 15 bases between. The germline CDR1 and CDR2 sequences are LGHDT and YNNKEL (reference sequence). The CDR3 runs 15 residues. The sample holds a few counts of this clonotype. The antigen remains undetermined. These data also formed part of another study, on yellow fever vaccine responses in identical twins.

This chain uses TRBV3-1 with TRBJ2-3; D gene ambiguous. The sequence was collected from a woman aged 18-29 years in good health. The specimen was PBMCs. CDR3 in DNA: TGTGCCAGCAGCCAAGTGAGGCTGGATCTGAATACGCAGTATTTT. This translates into CASSQVRLDLNTQYF.